This T cell receptor (beta chain) was sequenced during a study of OX40 agonist ivuxolimab in advanced cancers. About the research overall: Treatment of patients was with ivuxolimab, an agonistic anti-OX40 (CD134) antibody. The study reported partial responses in three patients: one hepatocellular carcinoma, two cutaneous melanoma.

The V gene's germline CDR1 is MGHDK and CDR2 SYGVNS. This CDR3 comprises 15 residues. Between the trimmed V and J ends, which lost 5 bases and 4 bases, there was a span of 17 bases. TCRdb's table, derived via immunoSEQ multiplex PCR, lists solely in-frame clones and lacks some. The sample lists about 22,000 clones, 70% to 90% occurring once. The sequence was collected from an adult with an advanced solid tumor such as melanoma, head and neck, liver or kidney cancer. The chain is built from TRBV25-1 and TRBJ1-2; no reliable D call. Sequenced here: CD4+ or CD8+ T cells sorted from blood, sampled in a trial of the OX40 agonist ivuxolimab. The CDR3 spells CASSYRIEGGYGYTF. DNA for the CDR3: TGTGCCAGCAGTTATCGTATCGAGGGAGGCTATGGCTACACCTTC.